Listed below are T cell receptor beta chains from one sample, sequenced in a study of identical twins. One entry per CDR3 protein results from TCRdb running MiXCR on the 5' RACE reads. The sample lists hundreds of thousands of distinct CDR3 sequences; 8.5% to 9.5% were seen once. In addition, the sample was reused for a study of yellow fever vaccine responses in identical twins.

Sequencing was carried out using PBMCs. The receptors come from a woman in her late teens or twenties in good health. Each CDR3 is given with its conserved first and last residue. D genes are given only for firm matches. Clone size, where shown, is once, few, many, or a class for clones that have expanded.

- TRBJ2-7 - TRBV27 CASSRGGPSYEQYF TGTGCCAGCAGCAGGGGGGGCCCTTCCTACGAGCAGTACTTC
- TRBJ2-3 few TRBV12-3/TRBV12-4 CASSHPLGQARTDTQYF TGTGCCAGCAGTCATCCCCTGGGCCAGGCCCGCACAGATACGCAGTATTTT
- TRBJ1-4 few TRBV15 CATSRGGAEKLFF TGTGCCACCAGCAGAGGTGGGGCGGAAAAACTGTTTTTT
- TRBJ1-1 many TRBV29-1 CSGNREVNTEAFF TGCAGCGGTAACAGGGAAGTGAACACTGAAGCTTTCTTT
- TRBJ2-4 many TRBV7-2 CATGGEGAIQYF TGTGCCACTGGAGGGGAGGGGGCCATTCAGTACTTC
TRBD2 TRBJ2-7 - TRBV11-2 CASSLKIQWSSGTSYEQYF TGTGCCAGCAGCTTAAAGATCCAGTGGTCTAGCGGAACCTCCTACGAGCAGTACTTC
- TRBJ1-2 - TRBV10-2 CASSNSLVLAGYTF TGCGCCAGCAGTAACAGTCTAGTCCTGGCTGGCTACACCTTC
- TRBJ2-1 few TRBV5-1 CASSQGQYNEQFF TGCGCCAGCAGCCAGGGGCAGTACAATGAGCAGTTCTTC
- TRBJ2-7 - TRBV2 CASSRYSEQYF TGTGCCAGCAGTAGGTACTCCGAGCAGTACTTC
TRBD2 TRBJ2-7 many TRBV6-2/TRBV6-3 CASTIAGERYEQYF TGTGCCAGCACTATAGCGGGAGAACGCTACGAGCAGTACTTC
- TRBJ1-1 - TRBV7-3 CASSPTPTTKAFF TGTGCCAGCAGCCCCACCCCCACCACTAAAGCTTTCTTT
TRBD1 TRBJ2-1 - TRBV27 CASSPLGLPGQGSYNEQFF TGTGCCAGCAGTCCTTTAGGTCTCCCTGGACAGGGCAGCTACAATGAGCAGTTCTTC
- TRBJ1-5 many TRBV3-1 CASSQSLQAPVAQHF TGTGCCAGCAGCCAGTCCCTCCAAGCCCCAGTGGCCCAGCATTTT
TRBD1 TRBJ2-3 many TRBV6-2/TRBV6-3 CASSYDRGSTDTQYF TGTGCCAGCAGTTACGACAGGGGGAGCACAGATACGCAGTATTTT